This T cell receptor (beta chain) was found in a study of blood T cell repertoires in COVID-19. V was pared by 0 bases and J by 9 bases, with 7 bases between. The germline CDR1 and CDR2 sequences are SGHRS and YFSETQ. The CDR3 length is 12 residues. Measured with immunoSEQ multiplex PCR; TCRdb has only the in-frame clones, and not every one. Altogether about 280,000 clones are present, around 93% being singletons, with the ten largest covering around 2.8%. The sequenced material came from PBMCs or T cells enriched from blood (not recorded which). This clonotype was obtained from a man aged 35-49 years who had been exposed to COVID-19. The chain uses TRBV5-1 and TRBJ2-1; tentatively, D is TRBD2 (6 bases). In DNA, the CDR3 is TGCGCCAGCAGCTTGGAAGCGGGTGAGCAGTTCTTC. Its translation is CASSLEAGEQFF.